This is a list of T cell receptor beta chains from one sample in a study of T cell responses to AZD1222 COVID-19 vaccine. Method: immunoSEQ multiplex PCR; TCRdb's copy keeps in-frame clones and lacks some. Of 85,000 to 110,000 clones in the sample, 90% to 95% are singletons; the top ten hold 45% to 50%. This material consisted of peripheral blood, taken on day 0 of AZD1222 vaccination. Receptor source: an adult in good health. Each CDR3 is given with its conserved first and last residue. A D gene is named only where the DNA matches it firmly. Some rows mark clone size as missing; the rest say once, few, many or name a class of expanded clone.

. | TRBJ1-2 | . | TRBV5-4 | TGTGCCAGCAGCGCCGGCCTCAACTATGGCTACACCTTC | CASSAGLNYGYTF
. | TRBJ2-1 | . | TRBV2 | TGTGCCAGCAGTGAACCCGACAGCCTTGGACAGCAGTTCTTC | CASSEPDSLGQQFF
. | TRBJ2-2 | . | TRBV12-1 | TGTGCCAGCAGCTCTCCCGTCGGGGGTGGGGGCACCGGGGAGCTGTTTTTT | CASSSPVGGGGTGELFF
. | TRBJ1-1 | . | TRBV7-9 | TGTGCCAGCAGCCAGGCGAGGCTCCTTGAAGCTTTCTTT | CASSQARLLEAFF
. | TRBJ2-2 | . | TRBV7-3 | TGTGCCAGCGGCACAGGGATGGTTCCCGGGGAGCTGTTTTTT | CASGTGMVPGELFF
. | TRBJ2-1 | TRBD2 | TRBV15 | TGTGCCACCAGCCCCCAAGGGAGCCCTAGCGGCGGCCTGAAGCAGTTCTTC | CATSPQGSPSGGLKQFF
few | TRBJ1-5 | . | TRBV4-2 | TGTGCCAGCAGCCACTCACAGGTAGGGGGGGGCAATCAGCCCCAGCATTTT | CASSHSQVGGGNQPQHF
. | TRBJ1-5 | . | TRBV12-5 | TGTGCTAGTGGGAAGGATAGCAATCAGCCCCAGCATTTT | CASGKDSNQPQHF
. | TRBJ1-6 | TRBD1 | TRBV2 | TGTGCCAGCAGTGACCGGGACAGTAATTCACCCCTCCACTTT | CASSDRDSNSPLHF
. | TRBJ2-1 | TRBD2 | TRBV11-3 | TGTGCCAGCAGCCCGAGCGGGAGCCCCGGGAATGAGCAGTTCTTC | CASSPSGSPGNEQFF
. | TRBJ1-6 | TRBD1 | TRBV7-9 | TGTGCCAGCAGCTTAGCCGGGACAGGGCCTAATTCACCCCTCCACTTT | CASSLAGTGPNSPLHF
. | TRBJ2-7 | . | TRBV28 | TGTGCCAGCAGTTTATACGGATTACTCTACGAGCAGTACTTC | CASSLYGLLYEQYF
. | TRBJ2-3 | . | TRBV7-3 | TGTGCCAGCAGCGCCGACTCCTCGGGGACGCAGTATTTT | CASSADSSGTQYF
. | TRBJ2-7 | TRBD2 | TRBV7-2 | TGTGCCAGCAGCGCCACTAGCGGTAGTTTCCGTGAGCAGTACTTC | CASSATSGSFREQYF
. | TRBJ1-1 | TRBD1 | TRBV2 | TGTGCCAGCAAACTACAGGGGAAAAACACTGAAGCTTTCTTT | CASKLQGKNTEAFF
. | TRBJ1-6 | . | TRBV20-1 | TGCAGTGCTAGTTCCTCCGGAACAGCTAATTCACCCCTCCACTTT | CSASSSGTANSPLHF
. | TRBJ1-6 | . | TRBV30 | TGTGCCTGGAGGCCGTCCAGGGTCAGGGGAGGTAATTCACCCCTCCACTTT | CAWRPSRVRGGNSPLHF
once | TRBJ1-1 | . | TRBV7-9 | TGTGCCAGCAGCTGGGCCCTGAACACTGAAGCTTTCTTT | CASSWALNTEAFF
. | TRBJ2-7 | TRBD1 | TRBV28 | TGTGCCAGCAGTTTGCCGGGACAGTACGAGCAGTACTTC | CASSLPGQYEQYF
once | TRBJ2-4 | . | TRBV2 | TGTGCCAGCAGCGACAGAACCAAAAACATTCAGTACTTC | CASSDRTKNIQYF
. | TRBJ1-6 | . | TRBV6-6 | TGTGCCAGCAGTCGCCGCCAGTCCGAAGGGTCGCGGGAACCCCTCCACTTT | CASSRRQSEGSREPLHF
. | TRBJ2-3 | TRBD2 | TRBV27 | TGTGCCAGCAGTTTTTCCCGACTAGCGTATAGCACAGATACGCAGTATTTT | CASSFSRLAYSTDTQYF
. | TRBJ1-6 | . | TRBV7-2 | TGTGCCAGCAGCTTACAAGGAAATTCACCCCTCCACTTT | CASSLQGNSPLHF
. | TRBJ2-3 | TRBD2 | TRBV3-1/TRBV3-2 | TGTGCCAGCACCTCGGGTAGCGGGAGCCCCGATACGCAGTATTTT | CASTSGSGSPDTQYF
. | TRBJ1-1 | . | TRBV12-3/TRBV12-4 | TGTGCCAGCAGTCTAGGGTTAAACACTGAAGCTTTCTTT | CASSLGLNTEAFF
. | TRBJ1-2 | . | TRBV7-8 | TGTGCCAGCAGCCAGTTACAAGGTGGCTACACCTTC | CASSQLQGGYTF
. | TRBJ2-7 | . | TRBV18 | TGTGCCAGCTCACATTCCGCCTGGTCCTCCTACGAGCAGTACTTC | CASSHSAWSSYEQYF
. | TRBJ1-5 | . | TRBV7-2 | TGTGCCAGCAGCCCAGATGGGGGTACGCGGCAGCCCCAGCATTTT | CASSPDGGTRQPQHF
. | TRBJ1-2 | . | TRBV15 | TGTGCCACCAGCAGAGGGGGGTTCTATGGCTACACCTTC | CATSRGGFYGYTF
. | TRBJ2-2 | TRBD1 | TRBV3-1/TRBV3-2 | TGTGCCAGCAGCCAACCGGGACAGGGGGTCGGTATCGGGGAGCTGTTTTTT | CASSQPGQGVGIGELFF
. | TRBJ2-3 | TRBD1 | TRBV27 | TGTGCCAGCACCTGGGGACAGGGATCAAATACGCAGTATTTT | CASTWGQGSNTQYF
. | TRBJ1-2 | . | TRBV6-5 | TGTGCCAGCCTCCCTCCCGGCCAGGGAGGTGGCTACACCTTC | CASLPPGQGGGYTF
. | TRBJ1-2 | TRBD1 | TRBV28 | TGTGCCAGTCTCAGGGGGGACTATGGCTACACCTTC | CASLRGDYGYTF
. | TRBJ2-4 | . | TRBV6-5 | TGTGCCACCTCGGACGTCAACATTCAGTACTTC | CATSDVNIQYF
. | TRBJ1-2 | . | TRBV19 | TGTGCCAGTAGTATATGGAGCGGCTACACCTTC | CASSIWSGYTF
. | TRBJ2-5 | . | TRBV18 | TGTGCCAGCTCACCTCAAACGGTGGTAGGAGAGACCCAGTACTTC | CASSPQTVVGETQYF
. | TRBJ1-4 | . | TRBV9 | TGTGCCAGCAGCCCGGGAGGGACTAATGAAAAACTGTTTTTT | CASSPGGTNEKLFF
. | TRBJ1-6 | . | TRBV30 | TGTGCCTGGAGTCCTGCGGCCTATAATTCACCCCTCCACTTT | CAWSPAAYNSPLHF
. | TRBJ2-3 | TRBD1 | TRBV5-6 | TGTGCCAGCAGCTTGACAGGGGGTTACACAGATACGCAGTATTTT | CASSLTGGYTDTQYF
. | TRBJ2-7 | TRBD1 | TRBV2 | TGTGCCAGCCGGACAGGGGAAGGGGAGCAGTACTTC | CASRTGEGEQYF
once | TRBJ2-2 | TRBD1 | TRBV7-9 | TGTGCCAGCAGCCCCGACAGGGCCTCACCCGGGGAGCTGTTTTTT | CASSPDRASPGELFF
. | TRBJ2-7 | . | TRBV19 | TGTGCCAGTAGTATTGAGTTTGGGCAGTACTTC | CASSIEFGQYF
. | TRBJ1-2 | TRBD1 | TRBV5-5 | TGTGCCAGCAGCTTGGGCAGGGGGCCACCCTATGGCTACACCTTC | CASSLGRGPPYGYTF
. | TRBJ2-1 | TRBD2 | TRBV15 | TGTGCCACCAGCGAACTCCGGCTAGCGGGGGAGTTCTTC | CATSELRLAGEFF
. | TRBJ2-5 | . | TRBV6-5 | TGTGCCAGCAGTTACTATAGTGGAGAGGGTTTGGAGACCCAGTACTTC | CASSYYSGEGLETQYF
. | TRBJ2-7 | . | TRBV5-4 | TGTGCCAGCAGCTTTCACGGGGGGCCTGGTGAGCAGTACTTC | CASSFHGGPGEQYF
. | TRBJ2-5 | TRBD1 | TRBV5-1 | TGCGCCAGCAGCTTGGTTCAGGGGGTCCGGAGCCAAGAGACCCAGTACTTC | CASSLVQGVRSQETQYF
. | TRBJ2-1 | . | TRBV28 | TGTGCCAGCTGGCAACTCGGGGGCTGGCAGTTCTTC | CASWQLGGWQFF
. | TRBJ1-2 | . | TRBV2 | TGTGCCAGCAGTGAACGGGGCCCCTATGGCTACACCTTC | CASSERGPYGYTF
. | TRBJ2-1 | TRBD2 | TRBV7-6 | TGTGCCAGCAGCGGACTAGCGGCTACCGAATCCTACAATGAGCAGTTCTTC | CASSGLAATESYNEQFF
few | TRBJ2-7 | . | TRBV12-3/TRBV12-4 | TGTGCCAGCAGTTTTGGGTACGAGCAGTACTTC | CASSFGYEQYF
. | TRBJ2-3 | TRBD2 | TRBV7-2 | TGTGCCAGCAGCTTGGGTGGACGGGAGGGATCGCAGTATTTT | CASSLGGREGSQYF
once | TRBJ2-5 | . | TRBV5-6 | TGTGCCAGCAGCCCTTGGCAGCTCCGTGAGACCCAGTACTTC | CASSPWQLRETQYF
. | TRBJ2-6 | TRBD1 | TRBV7-3 | TGTGCCAGCAGCCTACGACAGGGTGGTGGGGCCAACGTCCTGACTTTC | CASSLRQGGGANVLTF